The next 22 T cell receptor beta chains were all read from a single sample in a study of blood T cell repertoires in COVID-19. The repertoire was sequenced with immunoSEQ multiplex PCR; TCRdb's copy has only in-frame clones and lacks some. The repertoire holds tens of thousands of clones, approximately 90% seen once, with around 4.8% in the top ten. The sample comprised peripheral blood. All receptors derive from a human donor in a cohort sampled during active COVID-19.

The chain employs TRBV28 and TRBJ2-7, with 12 bases matching TRBD2. Germline assignment: CDR1 MDHEN and CDR2 SYDVKM. The CDR3 totals 15 residues. V was clipped by 7 bases and J by 0 bases; unmatched bases: 4. The CDR3 DNA reads TGTGCCAGCATCCTAGCGGGAGGGAGCTCCTACGAGCAGTACTTC. Residues: CASILAGGSSYEQYF. The complete variable domain, with remaining parts taken from reference TRBV28 and TRBJ2-7, reads DVKVTQSSRYLVKRTGEKVFLECVQDMDHENMFWYRQDPGLGLRLIYFSYDVKMKEKGDIPEGYSVSREKKERFSLILESASTNQTSMYLCASILAGGSSYEQYFGPGTRLTVT.

This clone turned up a few times. The J gene is TRBJ1-2, the V gene TRBV27; 7 bases map to TRBD1. There are 13 residues in the CDR3. The germline V gene encodes CDR1 MNHEY and CDR2 SMNVEV (reference sequence). The J segment lost 2 bases and the V segment lost 8 bases, leaving 5 bases of the junction unmatched. The CDR3 is CASGSGQNYGYTF. In DNA form, the CDR3 reads TGTGCCAGCGGCTCGGGACAGAACTATGGCTACACCTTC.

The chain has TRBV6-2 or TRBV6-3 and TRBJ1-5; 7 nucleotides line up with TRBD1. Trimming cost V 0 bases and J 7 bases; bases outside gene matches: 6. CDR1 is MNHEY, CDR2 SVGEGT, per germline. The CDR3 totals 15 residues. The CDR3 bases are TGTGCCAGCAGTTACTCACAGGGGCCCATACAGCCCCAGCATTTT. It yields the protein CASSYSQGPIQPQHF.

The gene calls are TRBV5-1 and TRBJ2-3; D gene ambiguous. V was shortened by 1 base and J by 0 bases, with 6 bases between the two germline ends. CDR1 and CDR2 (germline): SGHRS, YFSETQ. The length of the CDR3 is 14 residues. CDR3 amino acids: CASSLSSSTDTQYF. DNA for the CDR3: TGCGCCAGCAGCTTGTCGTCGAGCACAGATACGCAGTATTTT.

The genes are TRBV27 and TRBJ2-7; TRBD1 aligns across 9 bases. The CDR3 contains 17 residues. J gave up 6 bases and V 6 bases, and 18 bases lay outside the gene matches. The V gene's germline CDR1 is MNHEY and CDR2 SMNVEV (reference sequence). The CDR3 loop is CASSRWASGQGGGEQYF. CDR3 DNA: TGTGCCAGCAGCAGGTGGGCGTCGGGACAGGGCGGCGGCGAGCAGTACTTC.

The V gene is TRBV4-1, the J gene TRBJ2-7; a possible D gene is TRBD2 (5 bases). Deletions cut 4 bases from V and 7 bases from J, with 17 bases between. Germline CDR1 is MGHRA and CDR2 is YSYEKL. The CDR3 spans 14 residues. The CDR3 coding sequence is TGCGCCAGCAGCCTATCTACCAGTCGGGATGAGCAGTACTTC. It specifies CASSLSTSRDEQYF.

V and J are TRBV7-9 and TRBJ2-5; D not resolved. V was cut by 5 bases and J by 0 bases, with 16 bases left in between. This CDR3 is built from 16 residues. Germline V CDR1 and CDR2: SEHNR, FQNEAQ (reference sequence). CDR3 in amino acids: CASSPGESPYQETQYF. The CDR3 region has the DNA TGTGCCAGCAGCCCCGGAGAGTCTCCGTACCAAGAGACCCAGTACTTC.

The rearrangement uses TRBV5-8 and TRBJ1-4; D is unresolved. Between the trimmed V and J ends, which lost 0 bases and 0 bases, there was a span of 12 bases. Germline CDR1 reads SGHTS; CDR2 reads YDEGEE. This CDR3 region has 17 residues. CDR3 protein: CASSLGRTAATNEKLFF. CDR3 coding DNA: TGTGCCAGCAGCTTGGGGAGGACGGCTGCAACTAATGAAAAACTGTTTTTT.

The chain combines TRBV24-1 with TRBJ2-1; D may be TRBD2 (6 bases). V lost 7 bases and J 2 bases, leaving 11 bases between the germline ends. This CDR3 region has 14 residues. Germline loops: CDR1 KGHDR, CDR2 SFDVKD. CDR3 amino acids: CATRGSGAYNEQFF. In nucleotides, the CDR3 is TGTGCCACCAGGGGTAGCGGAGCCTACAATGAGCAGTTCTTC.

This sequence joins TRBV3-1 (or the pseudogene TRBV3-2) and TRBJ1-2; D call uncertain. Trimming pared 3 bases from V and 8 bases from J, leaving 10 bases between. Germline V CDR1 and CDR2: LGHDT, YNNKEL (reference sequence). The CDR3 contains 12 residues. The CDR3 coding sequence is TGTGCCAGCAGCCAGAGTACAGTCGGCTACACCTTC. As protein: CASSQSTVGYTF.

This chain links TRBV2 with TRBJ2-1; 16 bases fit TRBD2. Germline V gives CDR1 SNHLY, CDR2 FYNNEI. The trim removed 8 bases at V and 7 bases at J, leaving 17 bases unmatched. The CDR3 contains 19 residues. The CDR3 sequence is CASRLKGLAGGRVQNEQFF. CDR3 bases: TGTGCCAGCCGACTCAAGGGACTAGCGGGAGGGAGGGTTCAGAATGAGCAGTTCTTC.

V usage is TRBV18 and J usage is TRBJ2-4, with a possible D match to TRBD2 (5 bases). This CDR3 contains 12 residues. Trimming removed 1 base at V and 11 bases at J, with 9 bases between. Germline lookup yields CDR1 KGHSH and CDR2 LQKENI. DNA of the CDR3: TGTGCCAGCTCACCACGTTCGCGGGTTCAGTACTTC. This gives the protein CASSPRSRVQYF.

The V and J genes are TRBV27 and TRBJ2-5; 14 bases align to TRBD2. The CDR3 sequence is 19 residues long. V was clipped by 5 bases and J by 2 bases; unmatched bases: 13. Germline-derived CDR1 and CDR2 are MNHEY and SMNVEV (reference sequence). Here the CDR3 DNA reads TGTGCCAGCAGTCCCAAAGGGACTAGCGGGAGATTAGGTCAAGAGACCCAGTACTTC. Protein sequence: CASSPKGTSGRLGQETQYF.

The gene calls are TRBV5-1 and TRBJ2-1; a weak D match, TRBD2 (5 bases). The CDR3 is made up of 16 amino acids. Germline CDR1 SGHRS, CDR2 YFSETQ. Trimming removed 0 bases from V and 7 bases from J, with 17 bases in between. As DNA, the CDR3 is TGCGCCAGCAGCTTGGCATCCCGGTCCACGGGGAATGAGCAGTTCTTC. Protein sequence: CASSLASRSTGNEQFF.

The genes are TRBV9 and TRBJ2-1; 12 positions agree with TRBD2. The CDR3 totals 16 residues. Germline CDR1 is SGDLS and CDR2 is YYNGEE. The V segment lost 0 bases and the J segment 7 bases; nucleotides outside the gene matches: 5. Here the CDR3 DNA reads TGTGCCAGCAGCGTAGAGCTAGCGGGAGGGTGGAATGAGCAGTTCTTC. It translates to CASSVELAGGWNEQFF.

The V call is TRBV2, the J call TRBJ1-5; perhaps TRBD1 as D (6 bases). The V gene lost 3 bases and the J gene lost 6 bases, with 9 bases spanning the gap. The CDR3 is 13 amino acids. The germline CDR1 and CDR2 sequences are SNHLY and FYNNEI. The CDR3 nucleotides read TGTGCCAGCAGTGATGGGGGGGCTCAGCCCCAGCATTTT. Translated: CASSDGGAQPQHF.

The chain recombines TRBV5-3 with TRBJ2-7, with TRBD1 as a possible D gene (6 bases). TRBV5-3 is identified as an open reading frame with a role that is uncertain. Deletions cut 0 bases from V and 2 bases from J, with 9 bases between. The CDR3 extends over 14 amino acids. Here the CDR3 reads CARSLGRGAYEQYF. CDR3 DNA: TGTGCCAGAAGCTTGGGCAGGGGTGCCTACGAGCAGTACTTC.

The J gene is TRBJ1-2, the V gene TRBV29-1; the match to TRBD1 covers 11 bases. Trimming removed 1 base from V and 8 bases from J; junction bases left unmatched: 6. The CDR3 runs 14 residues. Germline V lookup: CDR1 SQVTM, CDR2 ANQGSEA. CDR3 coding DNA: TGCAGCGTTGAAGGAGTTGGGACAGGGGGAGGCTACACCTTC. This encodes CSVEGVGTGGGYTF.

The chain recombines TRBV28 with TRBJ1-2, with D perhaps matching TRBD1 (6 bases). The CDR3 length is 15 residues. Germline CDR1 is MDHEN and CDR2 is SYDVKM. Trimming removed 5 bases from V and 4 bases from J, with 17 bases in between. The CDR3 reads CASSPRGQIIYGYTF. The DNA for the CDR3 is TGTGCCAGCAGTCCCCGAGGACAGATTATCTATGGCTACACCTTC.

This clone was seen a single time. The chain links TRBV7-6 to TRBJ2-7, with 7 positions matching TRBD1. This CDR3 is 15 amino acids long. Trimming took 0 bases from V and 2 from J; bases not matched to a gene: 4. CDR1 SGHVS and CDR2 FNYEAQ come from the germline V gene. In DNA form, the CDR3 reads TGTGCCAGCAGCTTAGCGGGGCAGGGGGCCTACGAGCAGTACTTC. Its translation: CASSLAGQGAYEQYF.

V and J are TRBV27 and TRBJ2-5; 7 nucleotides agree with TRBD1. Trimming removed 0 bases from V and 6 bases from J; junction bases left unmatched: 10. The CDR3 spans 16 residues. The V gene's germline CDR1 is MNHEY and CDR2 SMNVEV (reference sequence). The CDR3 region has the DNA TGTGCCAGCAGTTTATCACGGCAGGGGGTTCGTCAGACCCAGTACTTC. Its translation: CASSLSRQGVRQTQYF.

DNA for the CDR3: TGTGCCACCAGTGCCCAAGGGGGTCAGCCCCAGCATTTT. Translation: CATSAQGGQPQHF. This chain links TRBV24-1 with TRBJ1-5; perhaps TRBD1 as D (6 bases). With 5 bases removed from V and 6 bases from J, the gap between germline ends came to 10 bases. This CDR3 region has 13 residues. CDR1 is KGHDR and CDR2 is SFDVKD in the germline V gene.